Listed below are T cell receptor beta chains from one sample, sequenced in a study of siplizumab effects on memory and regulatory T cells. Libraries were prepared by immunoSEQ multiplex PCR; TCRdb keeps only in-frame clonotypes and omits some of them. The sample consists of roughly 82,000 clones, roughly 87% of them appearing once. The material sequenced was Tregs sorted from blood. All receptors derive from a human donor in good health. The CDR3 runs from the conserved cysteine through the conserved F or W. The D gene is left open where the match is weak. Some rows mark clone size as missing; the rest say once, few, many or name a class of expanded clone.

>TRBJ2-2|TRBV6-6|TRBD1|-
CASSPQGAGELFF
TGTGCCAGCAGTCCACAGGGGGCCGGGGAGCTGTTTTTT
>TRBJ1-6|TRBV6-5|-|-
CASSSLSGAFNSPLHF
TGTGCCAGCAGTTCTTTATCAGGGGCATTTAATTCACCCCTCCACTTT
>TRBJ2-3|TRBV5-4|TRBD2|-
CASSSAGGLTDTQYF
TGTGCCAGCAGCTCAGCGGGGGGGCTCACAGATACGCAGTATTTT
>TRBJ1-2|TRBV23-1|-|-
CASTDTPVKGGYTF
TGCGCCAGCACGGATACGCCCGTGAAAGGTGGCTACACCTTC
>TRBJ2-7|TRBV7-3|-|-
CASSLGRAGPYEQYF
TGTGCCAGCAGCTTAGGCCGGGCGGGCCCCTACGAGCAGTACTTC
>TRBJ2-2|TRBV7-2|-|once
CASSPRAGSNTGELFF
TGTGCCAGCAGCCCCCGGGCGGGGTCGAACACCGGGGAGCTGTTTTTT
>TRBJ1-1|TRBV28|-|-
CASVTNTEAFF
TGTGCCAGCGTAACGAACACTGAAGCTTTCTTT
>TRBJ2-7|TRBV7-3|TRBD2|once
CASSSGLAGDGEQYF
TGTGCCAGCAGCTCCGGACTAGCGGGGGATGGGGAGCAGTACTTC
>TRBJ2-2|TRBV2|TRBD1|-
CASWRDRDTGELFF
TGTGCCAGCTGGCGGGACAGGGACACCGGGGAGCTGTTTTTT
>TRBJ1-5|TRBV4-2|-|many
CASSRETAINQPQHF
TGTGCCAGCAGCCGGGAGACAGCAATCAATCAGCCCCAGCATTTT
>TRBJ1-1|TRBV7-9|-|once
CASTSTGTTAFF
TGTGCCAGCACCTCCACCGGGACAACGGCTTTCTTT
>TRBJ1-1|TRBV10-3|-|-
CAISPSRNTEAFF
TGTGCCATCAGCCCTTCTAGGAACACTGAAGCTTTCTTT
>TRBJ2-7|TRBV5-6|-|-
CASSRPYEQYF
TGTGCCAGCAGCCGCCCTTACGAGCAGTACTTC
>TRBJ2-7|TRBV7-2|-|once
CASSLIAQGLSEQYF
TGTGCCAGCAGCTTAATCGCACAGGGTCTGAGCGAGCAGTACTTC
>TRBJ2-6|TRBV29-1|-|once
CSVRDGSIQSRANVLTF
TGCAGCGTTAGGGATGGTAGCATACAAAGTCGGGCCAACGTCCTGACTTTC
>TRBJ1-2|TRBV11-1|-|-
CASSSYVSGYTF
TGTGCCAGCAGCTCATATGTCAGCGGCTACACCTTC
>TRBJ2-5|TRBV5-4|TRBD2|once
CASSLASGGIETQYF
TGTGCCAGCAGCTTGGCTAGCGGGGGTATAGAGACCCAGTACTTC
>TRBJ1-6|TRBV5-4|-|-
CASSFERGLPLHF
TGTGCCAGCAGCTTTGAGAGGGGTTTACCCCTCCACTTT
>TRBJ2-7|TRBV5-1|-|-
CASSLGGEQYF
TGCGCCAGCAGCCTGGGGGGCGAGCAGTACTTC
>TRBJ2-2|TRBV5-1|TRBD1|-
CASSWDRPTGELFF
TGCGCCAGCAGCTGGGACAGGCCCACCGGGGAGCTGTTTTTT
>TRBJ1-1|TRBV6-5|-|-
CASSMVRNTEAFF
TGTGCCAGCAGTATGGTGAGGAACACTGAAGCTTTCTTT
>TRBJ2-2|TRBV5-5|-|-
CASSLEGRELFF
TGTGCCAGCAGCCTCGAGGGTCGGGAGCTGTTTTTT
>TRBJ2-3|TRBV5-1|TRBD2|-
CASSLMASGGSTDTQYF
TGCGCCAGCAGCTTGATGGCTAGCGGTGGGAGCACAGATACGCAGTATTTT
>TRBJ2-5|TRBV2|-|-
CASILLRQETQYF
TGTGCCAGCATATTACTCCGACAAGAGACCCAGTACTTC
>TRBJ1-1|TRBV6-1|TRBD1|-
CASSGFRDRADFF
TGTGCCAGCAGTGGATTCCGGGACAGGGCTGATTTCTTT
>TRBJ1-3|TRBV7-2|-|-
CASSLVGSISGNTIYF
TGTGCCAGCAGCTTAGTAGGGTCAATCTCTGGAAACACCATATATTTT
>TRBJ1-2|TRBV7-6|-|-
CASSPMTDPNYGYTF
TGTGCCAGCAGCCCGATGACCGACCCGAACTATGGCTACACCTTC
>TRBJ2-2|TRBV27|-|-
CASSFNTGELFF
TGTGCCAGCAGCTTTAACACCGGGGAGCTGTTTTTT
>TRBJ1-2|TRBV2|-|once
CARSLGSSLGGYTF
TGTGCCAGATCCCTAGGCAGCTCACTAGGTGGCTACACCTTC
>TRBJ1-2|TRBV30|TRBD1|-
CAWMAGGTNYGYTF
TGTGCCTGGATGGCAGGGGGCACGAACTATGGCTACACCTTC
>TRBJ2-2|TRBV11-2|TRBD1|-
CASSPHTGTGKTGELFF
TGTGCCAGCAGCCCGCATACCGGGACAGGGAAGACCGGGGAGCTGTTTTTT
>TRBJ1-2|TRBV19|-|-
CASSIVQGFGYTF
TGTGCTAGTAGTATAGTTCAGGGGTTTGGCTACACCTTC
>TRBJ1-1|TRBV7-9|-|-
CASSPAGSTEAFF
TGTGCCAGCAGCCCAGCCGGGTCGACTGAAGCTTTCTTT
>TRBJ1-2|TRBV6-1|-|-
CASSEDPGGYGYTF
TGTGCCAGCAGTGAAGACCCGGGGGGCTATGGCTACACCTTC
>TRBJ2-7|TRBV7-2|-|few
CASSLLASLALEQYF
TGTGCCAGCAGCTTACTGGCCTCACTAGCCCTCGAGCAGTACTTC
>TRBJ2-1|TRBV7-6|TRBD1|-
CASSQPGQGAHEQFF
TGTGCCAGCAGCCAACCGGGACAGGGGGCACATGAGCAGTTCTTC
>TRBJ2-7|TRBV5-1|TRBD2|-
CASSYSPSGGYEQYF
TGCGCCAGCAGCTATAGTCCTAGCGGGGGGTACGAGCAGTACTTC
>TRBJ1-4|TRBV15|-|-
CATSRDRGEKLFF
TGTGCCACCAGCAGAGATCGGGGTGAAAAACTGTTTTTT
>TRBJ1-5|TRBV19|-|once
CATSTGLSNQPQHF
TGTGCCACCTCCACCGGGCTTAGCAATCAGCCCCAGCATTTT
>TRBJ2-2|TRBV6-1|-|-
CASSGWGARELFF
TGTGCCAGCAGCGGTTGGGGGGCCCGGGAGCTGTTTTTT
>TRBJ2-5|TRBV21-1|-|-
CAIPHPPGETQYF
TGTGCCATCCCGCATCCTCCGGGGGAGACCCAGTACTTC
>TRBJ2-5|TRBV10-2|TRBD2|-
CASSGLAGETQYF
TGCGCCAGCAGTGGACTAGCTGGTGAGACCCAGTACTTC
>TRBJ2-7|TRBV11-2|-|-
CASSLGGASAQYF
TGTGCCAGCAGCTTAGGGGGGGCGTCAGCCCAGTACTTC
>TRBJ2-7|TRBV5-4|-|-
CASSLNLRGHYEQYF
TGTGCCAGCAGCTTGAATTTACGGGGGCACTACGAGCAGTACTTC
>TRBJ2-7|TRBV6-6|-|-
CASSYRRGYYEQYF
TGTGCCAGCAGTTACCGGCGGGGCTACTACGAGCAGTACTTC
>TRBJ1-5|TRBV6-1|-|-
CASTEGGQPQHF
TGTGCCAGCACTGAGGGGGGTCAGCCCCAGCATTTT
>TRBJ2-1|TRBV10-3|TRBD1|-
CATAPSGQGNNEQFF
TGTGCCACCGCGCCCTCGGGACAGGGGAACAATGAGCAGTTCTTC
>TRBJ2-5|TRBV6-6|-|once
CASSYGLETQYF
TGTGCCAGCAGTTACGGGTTAGAGACCCAGTACTTC
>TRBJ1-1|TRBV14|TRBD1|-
CASSQVLGQGENTEAFF
TGTGCCAGCAGCCAAGTCTTAGGACAGGGGGAGAACACTGAAGCTTTCTTT
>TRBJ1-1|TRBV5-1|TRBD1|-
CASCRGGPGTEAFF
TGCGCCAGCTGCAGGGGGGGCCCGGGCACTGAAGCTTTCTTT
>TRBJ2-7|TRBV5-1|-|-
CASSFQYEQYF
TGCGCCAGCAGCTTCCAGTACGAGCAGTACTTC
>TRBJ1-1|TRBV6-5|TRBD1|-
CASSRTGPHTEAFF
TGTGCCAGCAGTCGGACAGGCCCCCACACTGAAGCTTTCTTT
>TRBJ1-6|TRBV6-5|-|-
CASRMTEYNSPLHF
TGTGCCAGCAGGATGACAGAGTATAATTCACCCCTCCACTTT
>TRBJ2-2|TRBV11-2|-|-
CASSLLGGWDTGELFF
TGTGCCAGCAGCTTATTGGGGGGATGGGACACCGGGGAGCTGTTTTTT
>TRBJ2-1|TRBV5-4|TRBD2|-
CASSKGLVGGGEQFF
TGTGCCAGCAGCAAGGGACTAGTGGGGGGTGGTGAGCAGTTCTTC
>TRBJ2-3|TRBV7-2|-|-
CASRGRSGSDTQYF
TGTGCCAGCAGGGGGAGATCGGGCTCAGATACGCAGTATTTT
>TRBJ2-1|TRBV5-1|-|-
CASSPMATSEQFF
TGCGCCAGCAGCCCCATGGCGACTTCAGAGCAGTTCTTC
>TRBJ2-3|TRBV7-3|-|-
CASSLQVSDTQYF
TGTGCCAGCAGCTTACAAGTATCGGATACGCAGTATTTT
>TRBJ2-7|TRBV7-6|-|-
CASSRGGTDPYEQYF
TGTGCCAGCAGCAGGGGTGGGACGGACCCCTACGAGCAGTACTTC
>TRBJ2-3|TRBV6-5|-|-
CASRSLRLRTDTQYF
TGTGCCAGCAGATCTCTACGCCTACGCACAGATACGCAGTATTTT